One and the same sample provided the 10 T cell receptor beta chains below, sequenced in a study of T cells expressing NK-cell markers. Using the 5' RACE reads, TCRdb records one entry per CDR3 protein without DNA. The listing records 400,000 to 500,000 distinct CDR3 sequences. The sequencing input was blood T cells: a sorted CD56 or NKG2C T cell subset, CD4+ or CD8+ T cells, or bulk PBMC T cells (not recorded which). Receptors were obtained from a woman between 18 and 70 years old in good health.

The CDR3 region is CASSPSGQGYSPLHF. The chain combines TRBV9 with TRBJ1-6; TCRdb calls TRBD1, which cannot be checked without DNA. The CDR3 is made up of 15 amino acids. From germline, CDR1 is SGDLS and CDR2 YYNGEE.

The chain combines TRBV7-2 with TRBJ2-5; without DNA, the TCRdb call of TRBD1 cannot be checked. The germline V gene encodes CDR1 SGHTA and CDR2 FQGNSA. The CDR3 is made up of 15 amino acids. The CDR3 reads CASSSPPMYQETQYF.

This rearrangement joins TRBV12-3 or TRBV12-4 to TRBJ1-5; the D gene TCRdb calls, TRBD1, cannot be checked with no DNA. The CDR3 runs 14 residues. This chain's CDR3 is CASSLAQGNQPQHF.

The CDR3 here is CASSYPAELNTGELFF. The rearrangement uses TRBV6-2 or TRBV6-3 and TRBJ2-2. The CDR3 consists of 16 residues. CDR1 is MNHEY and CDR2 is SVGEGT in the germline V gene.

The rearrangement links TRBV5-1 to TRBJ1-6; TCRdb lists TRBD1, though no DNA is available to test this call. This CDR3 has 16 residues. Germline V CDR1 and CDR2: SGHRS, YFSETQ. CDR3 sequence: CASSREQKGSNSPLHF.

The V gene is TRBV19, the J gene TRBJ1-5. The germline gives CDR1 LNHDA, CDR2 SQIVND (reference sequence). The CDR3 loop spans 14 amino acids. The CDR3 reads CASSWRTVNQPQHF.

V usage is TRBV29-1 and J usage is TRBJ2-5. CDR1 SQVTM and CDR2 ANQGSEA come from the germline V gene. The CDR3 covers 11 residues. The chain's CDR3 is CSVEYGETQYF.

The V and J genes are TRBV12-3 or TRBV12-4 and TRBJ2-5; absent DNA, TCRdb's TRBD1 call cannot be checked. The CDR3 totals 18 residues. The CDR3 reads CASSLIGDLTGGWKTQYF.

V gene TRBV7-9 combines with J gene TRBJ1-2; TCRdb returns TRBD1, unconfirmable since there is no DNA. Germline assignment: CDR1 SEHNR and CDR2 FQNEAQ (reference sequence). CDR3 length: 15 amino acids. The CDR3 sequence is CASSSQGQPRYGYTF.

The chain has TRBV29-1 and TRBJ2-3; TCRdb lists TRBD1, though no DNA is available to test this call. The CDR3 has 12 amino acids. Germline CDR1 is SQVTM and CDR2 is ANQGSEA. CDR3 sequence: CSVRVPPDTQYF.